This T cell receptor beta chain was sequenced for a study of PD-1 blockade in classical Hodgkin lymphoma. Findings and caveats of the study: Baseline diversity was lower in partial responders and progressors than complete responders.

Comment on this clone: Its antigen is unidentified.

V dropped 2 bases and J dropped 1 base, with 19 bases sitting between them. Germline assignment: CDR1 SGHDT and CDR2 YYEEEE. This CDR3 has 17 residues. Only in-frame clones appear in the TCRdb table, and some are missing; sequencing was by immunoSEQ multiplex PCR. Altogether over 20,000 clones are present, 80% being singletons, with the ten largest covering around 6.5%. No patient escaped relapse after autologous stem cell transplantation, and brentuximab vedotin exposure varied. The source was peripheral blood mononuclear cells (PBMCs), collected at baseline. The chain is built from TRBV5-6 and TRBJ2-7; a weak D match, TRBD2 (6 bases). The receptor was derived from a human donor with classical Hodgkin lymphoma. CDR3 in amino acids: CASSLGYSGLISYEQYF. The CDR3 DNA reads TGTGCCAGCAGCTTAGGGTATTCGGGACTTATTTCCTACGAGCAGTACTTC.